Listed below are T cell receptor beta chains from one sample, sequenced in a study of T cells in Graves' hyperthyroidism and ophthalmopathy. TCRdb passed the multiplex PCR reads through MiXCR, listing each CDR3 protein once. The sample contains approximately 370,000 distinct CDR3 sequences, about 15% of which appear only once. The sample consisted of blood. Source of these receptors: a woman aged 25-40 years with Graves' hyperthyroidism. Both conserved end residues are part of each CDR3. Fields, in order: D gene, V gene, clone size, J gene, CDR3 DNA, CDR3 protein. The D gene is left open where the match is weak. Clone size, where shown, is once, few, many, or a class for clones that have expanded.

D: -; V: TRBV20-1; size: many; J: TRBJ1-5; DNA: TGCAGTGCTAGAGATTTAATGAGACAACTTAGCAATCAGCCCCAGCATTTT; CDR3: CSARDLMRQLSNQPQHF
D: -; V: TRBV10-3; size: few; J: TRBJ1-1; DNA: TGTGCCATCAGTGAGTCGAGGTACCTGAACACTGAAGCTTTCTTT; CDR3: CAISESRYLNTEAFF
D: TRBD2; V: TRBV2; size: many; J: TRBJ2-3; DNA: TGTGCCAGCAGTGGAACTAGCGGGTTCACAGATACGCAGTATTTT; CDR3: CASSGTSGFTDTQYF
D: -; V: TRBV6-5; size: few; J: TRBJ2-5; DNA: TGTGCCAGCAGTTACCTCGGCTGGACGCAAGAGACCCAGTACTTC; CDR3: CASSYLGWTQETQYF
D: TRBD2; V: TRBV10-1; size: -; J: TRBJ2-1; DNA: TGCGCCAGCAGTGCCCCGGGACTAGCGGGAGGGCTGTTCTTC; CDR3: CASSAPGLAGGLFF
D: -; V: TRBV12-3/TRBV12-4; size: -; J: TRBJ2-6; DNA: TGTGCCAGCAGTCCCGACCCTATGCCTGGGGCCAACGTCCTGACTTTC; CDR3: CASSPDPMPGANVLTF
D: TRBD2; V: TRBV9; size: many; J: TRBJ2-7; DNA: TGTGCCAGCAGCGCGACTAGCGGGTTCTCCTACGAGCAGTACTTC; CDR3: CASSATSGFSYEQYF
D: -; V: TRBV12-3/TRBV12-4; size: many; J: TRBJ1-5; DNA: TGTGCCAGCAGTCCTGGGGGGGTTAGCAATCAGCCCCAGCATTTT; CDR3: CASSPGGVSNQPQHF
D: TRBD1; V: TRBV5-6; size: -; J: TRBJ2-7; DNA: TGTGCCAGCAGCGCTACAGGGGCCAGCTACGAGCAGTACTTC; CDR3: CASSATGASYEQYF
D: TRBD1; V: TRBV18; size: -; J: TRBJ1-4; DNA: TGTGCCAGCTCACCACGGGACACAGGGGGACGGGAAAAACTGTTTTTT; CDR3: CASSPRDTGGREKLFF
D: TRBD1; V: TRBV20-1; size: many; J: TRBJ2-3; DNA: TGCAGTGCTAGGGCAGGGGGCTTAGATACGCAGTATTTT; CDR3: CSARAGGLDTQYF
D: -; V: TRBV7-2; size: -; J: TRBJ1-2; DNA: TGTGCCAGCAGCTCCAGGGTTCCCTATGGCTACACCTTC; CDR3: CASSSRVPYGYTF
D: -; V: TRBV28; size: few; J: TRBJ2-1; DNA: TGTGCCAGCAGTTTAAGGCTTGAGCAGTTCTTC; CDR3: CASSLRLEQFF
D: -; V: TRBV6-4; size: few; J: TRBJ1-5; DNA: TGTGCCAGCAGTCCACCCGACGGGGGTGAATGCAATCAGCCCCAGCATTTT; CDR3: CASSPPDGGECNQPQHF
D: -; V: TRBV28; size: many; J: TRBJ2-4; DNA: TGTGCCAGCAGGGCCAAAAACATTCAGTACTTC; CDR3: CASRAKNIQYF
D: TRBD1; V: TRBV5-1; size: many; J: TRBJ2-1; DNA: TGCGCCAGCAGCTTGGGACAGGGCTCCTACAATGAGCAGTTCTTC; CDR3: CASSLGQGSYNEQFF
D: -; V: TRBV6-1; size: many; J: TRBJ1-1; DNA: TGTGCCAGCAGCGTCAGAGACACTGAAGCTTTCTTT; CDR3: CASSVRDTEAFF
D: TRBD2; V: TRBV5-1; size: -; J: TRBJ2-3; DNA: TGCGCCAGCAGCTTGGATCCGGAGCGGGAGTGGGCAGATACGCAGTATTTT; CDR3: CASSLDPEREWADTQYF
D: TRBD2; V: TRBV29-1; size: few; J: TRBJ2-1; DNA: TGCAGCGTTGCCCCGGGACTAGCGGGAGGAATGGGCTCCTACAATGAGCAGTTCTTC; CDR3: CSVAPGLAGGMGSYNEQFF
D: -; V: TRBV28; size: -; J: TRBJ1-1; DNA: TGTGCCAGCAGATCTTGGGGAGGGGCAGGGGCGGCGAGCACTGAAGCTTTCTTT; CDR3: CASRSWGGAGAASTEAFF
D: TRBD1; V: TRBV20-1; size: -; J: TRBJ1-5; DNA: TGCAGTGCTAGAGAAGGGACAGGCCACCAGCCCCAGCATTTT; CDR3: CSAREGTGHQPQHF
D: TRBD2; V: TRBV7-2; size: many; J: TRBJ2-5; DNA: TGTGCCAGCAGCTTAGAGTGGGGACTAGCGGGAGAAGAGACCCAGTACTTC; CDR3: CASSLEWGLAGEETQYF
D: -; V: TRBV6-1; size: -; J: TRBJ2-2; DNA: TGTGCCAGCACGAGAGCGGCACCGATCCTGGAGCTGTTTTTT; CDR3: CASTRAAPILELFF
D: -; V: TRBV20-1; size: few; J: TRBJ1-5; DNA: TGCAGTGCTAGTCTCCGGACGAGCAATCAGCCCCAGCATTTT; CDR3: CSASLRTSNQPQHF
D: -; V: TRBV7-3; size: -; J: TRBJ1-2; DNA: TGTGCCAGCAGCTTAGATCTACTAATCGGCGGCTATGACTACACCTTC; CDR3: CASSLDLLIGGYDYTF
D: -; V: TRBV3-1; size: -; J: TRBJ2-3; DNA: TGTGCCAGCAGCCAGGACCTCGCCGCAGATACGCAGTATTTT; CDR3: CASSQDLAADTQYF